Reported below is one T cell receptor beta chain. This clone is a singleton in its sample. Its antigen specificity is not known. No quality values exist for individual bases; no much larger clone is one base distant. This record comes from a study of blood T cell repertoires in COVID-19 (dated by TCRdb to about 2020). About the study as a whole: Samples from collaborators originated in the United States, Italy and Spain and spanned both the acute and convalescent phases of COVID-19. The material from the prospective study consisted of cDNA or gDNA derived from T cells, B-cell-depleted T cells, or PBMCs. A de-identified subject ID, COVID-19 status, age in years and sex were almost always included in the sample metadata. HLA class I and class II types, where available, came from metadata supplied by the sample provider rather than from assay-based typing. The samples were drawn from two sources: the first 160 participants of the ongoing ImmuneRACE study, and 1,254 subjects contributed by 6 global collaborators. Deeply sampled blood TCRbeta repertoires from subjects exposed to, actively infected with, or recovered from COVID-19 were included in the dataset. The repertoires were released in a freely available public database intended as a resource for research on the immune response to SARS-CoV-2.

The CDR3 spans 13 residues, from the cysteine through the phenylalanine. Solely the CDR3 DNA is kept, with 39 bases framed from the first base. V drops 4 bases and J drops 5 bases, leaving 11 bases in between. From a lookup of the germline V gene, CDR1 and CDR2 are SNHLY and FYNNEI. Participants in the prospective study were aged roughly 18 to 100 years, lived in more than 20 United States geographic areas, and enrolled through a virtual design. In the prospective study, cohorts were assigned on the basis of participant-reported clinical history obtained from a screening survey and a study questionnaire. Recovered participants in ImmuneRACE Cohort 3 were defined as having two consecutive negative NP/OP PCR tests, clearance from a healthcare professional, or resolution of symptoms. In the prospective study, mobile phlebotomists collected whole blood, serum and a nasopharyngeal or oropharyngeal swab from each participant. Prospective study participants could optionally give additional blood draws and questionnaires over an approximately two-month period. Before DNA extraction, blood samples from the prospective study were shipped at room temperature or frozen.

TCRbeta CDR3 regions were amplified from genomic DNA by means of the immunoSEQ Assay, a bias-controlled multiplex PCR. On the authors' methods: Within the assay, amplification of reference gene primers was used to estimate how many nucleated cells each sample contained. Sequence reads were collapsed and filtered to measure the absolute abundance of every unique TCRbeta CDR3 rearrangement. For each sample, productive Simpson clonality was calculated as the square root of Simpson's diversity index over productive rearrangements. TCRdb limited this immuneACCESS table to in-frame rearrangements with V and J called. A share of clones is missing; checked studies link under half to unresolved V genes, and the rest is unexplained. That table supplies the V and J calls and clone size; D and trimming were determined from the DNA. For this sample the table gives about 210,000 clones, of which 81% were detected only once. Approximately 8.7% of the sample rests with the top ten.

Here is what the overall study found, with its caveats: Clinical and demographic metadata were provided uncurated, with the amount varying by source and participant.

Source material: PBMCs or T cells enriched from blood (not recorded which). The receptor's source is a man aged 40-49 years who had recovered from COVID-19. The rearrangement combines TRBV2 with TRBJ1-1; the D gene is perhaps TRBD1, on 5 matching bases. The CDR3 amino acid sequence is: CASSVGGRTEAFF. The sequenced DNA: TGTGCCAGCAGTGTCGGGGGGAGGACTGAAGCTTTCTTT.